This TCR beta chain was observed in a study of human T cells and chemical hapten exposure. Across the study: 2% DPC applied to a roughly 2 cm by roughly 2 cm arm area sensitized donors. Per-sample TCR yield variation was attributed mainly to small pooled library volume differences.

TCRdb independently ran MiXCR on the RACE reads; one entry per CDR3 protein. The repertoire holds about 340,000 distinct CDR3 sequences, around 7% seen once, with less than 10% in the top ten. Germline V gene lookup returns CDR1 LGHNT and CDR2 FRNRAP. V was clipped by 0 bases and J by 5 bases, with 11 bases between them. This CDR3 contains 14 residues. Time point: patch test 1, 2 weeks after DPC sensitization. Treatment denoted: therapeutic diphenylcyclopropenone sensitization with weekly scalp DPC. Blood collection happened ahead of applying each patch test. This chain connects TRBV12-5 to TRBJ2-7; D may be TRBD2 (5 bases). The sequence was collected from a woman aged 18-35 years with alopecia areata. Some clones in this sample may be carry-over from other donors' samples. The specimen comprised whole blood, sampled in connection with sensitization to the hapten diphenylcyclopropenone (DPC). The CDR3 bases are TGTGCTAGTGGTTTGGTACTAGTTCCTCACGAGCAGTACTTC. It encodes CASGLVLVPHEQYF.